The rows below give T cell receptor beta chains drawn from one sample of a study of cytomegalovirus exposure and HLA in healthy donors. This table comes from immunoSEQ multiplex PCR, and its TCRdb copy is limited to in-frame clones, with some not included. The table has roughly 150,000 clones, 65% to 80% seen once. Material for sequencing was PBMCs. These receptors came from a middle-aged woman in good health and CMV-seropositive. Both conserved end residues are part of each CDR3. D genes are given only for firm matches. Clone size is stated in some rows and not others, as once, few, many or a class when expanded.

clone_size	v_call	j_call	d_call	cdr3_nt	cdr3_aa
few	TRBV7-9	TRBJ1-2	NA	TGTTCCAGCAGCTTATTTTCGGACACGAGTAACTATGGCTACACCTTC	CSSSLFSDTSNYGYTF
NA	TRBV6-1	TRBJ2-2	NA	TGTGCCAGCAGTGTCATGAACACCGGGGAGCTGTTTTTT	CASSVMNTGELFF
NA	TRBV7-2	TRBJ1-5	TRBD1	TGTGCCAGCAGCTCCCCGGACAGGGGTTTCAGTCAGCCCCAGCATTTT	CASSSPDRGFSQPQHF
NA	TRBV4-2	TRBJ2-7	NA	TGTGCCAGCAGCCAAGAAACCGACAGCCCCTACGAGCAGTACTTC	CASSQETDSPYEQYF
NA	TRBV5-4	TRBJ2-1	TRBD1	TGTGCCAGCAGCCTGGGACAGGGGGGTCACGATGAGCAGTTCTTC	CASSLGQGGHDEQFF
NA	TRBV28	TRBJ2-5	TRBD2	TGTGCCAGTCGACTAGCGGGGGGGCCGATGGGTGAGACCCAGTACTTC	CASRLAGGPMGETQYF
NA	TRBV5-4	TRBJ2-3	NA	TGTGCCAGCAGAGGGGGGGCGACCTCCACAGATACGCAGTATTTT	CASRGGATSTDTQYF
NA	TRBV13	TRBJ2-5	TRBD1	TGTGCCAGTCAGACAGGGTTGGAGACCCAGTACTTC	CASQTGLETQYF
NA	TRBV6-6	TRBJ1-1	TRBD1	TGTGCCAGCCAAGTAATACAGGGGGGCACTGAAGCTTTCTTT	CASQVIQGGTEAFF
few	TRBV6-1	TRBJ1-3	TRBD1	TGTGCCAGCAGAGAGACAGGGGGAGGAAACACCATATATTTT	CASRETGGGNTIYF
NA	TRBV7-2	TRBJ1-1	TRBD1	TGTGCCAGCAGCTTCGGGGACAGGGGCTGGGGAAACACTGAAGCTTTCTTT	CASSFGDRGWGNTEAFF
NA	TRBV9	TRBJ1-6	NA	TGTGCCAGCAGCTTATCCGGGATGCGAGGTAATTCACCCCTCCACTTT	CASSLSGMRGNSPLHF
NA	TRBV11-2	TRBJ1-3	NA	TGTGCCAGCAGCCTATCGCTAGGCACCATATATTTT	CASSLSLGTIYF
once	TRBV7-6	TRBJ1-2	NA	TGTGCCAGCAGCTTATACCCCGGCGGGGAGACCGGCGGCTACACCTTC	CASSLYPGGETGGYTF
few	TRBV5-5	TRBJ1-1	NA	TGTGCCAGCAGCCATCCAGGGGTCGCTGAAGCTTTCTTT	CASSHPGVAEAFF
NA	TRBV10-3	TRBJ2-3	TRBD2	TGTGCCACGGGGGAGGGTGCGGCCACAGATACGCAGTATTTT	CATGEGAATDTQYF
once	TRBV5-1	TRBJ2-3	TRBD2	TGCGCCAGCAGCTTTGGACTAGCGGGGGCGCAGTTCAGCACAGATACGCAGTATTTT	CASSFGLAGAQFSTDTQYF
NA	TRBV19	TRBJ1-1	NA	TGTGCCAGTCGACTACTAGATGCCATCAACACTGAAGCTTTCTTT	CASRLLDAINTEAFF
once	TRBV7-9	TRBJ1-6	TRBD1	TGTTCCAGCAGCCTGGGGACAGTTCTCTATAATTCACCCCTCCACTTT	CSSSLGTVLYNSPLHF
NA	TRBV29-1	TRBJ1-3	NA	TGCAGCGTTGACTTGGGGCACACCATATATTTT	CSVDLGHTIYF
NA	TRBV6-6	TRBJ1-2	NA	TGTGCCAGCAGCCTACAGGCGTACAGTTATGGCTACACCTTC	CASSLQAYSYGYTF
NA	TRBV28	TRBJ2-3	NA	TGTGCCAGCAGCCCAGGGGTTTGGACAGATACGCAGTATTTT	CASSPGVWTDTQYF
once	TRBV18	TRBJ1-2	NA	TGTGCCAGCTCACTACAACAGGGCGCCGTAAACTATGGCTACACCTTC	CASSLQQGAVNYGYTF
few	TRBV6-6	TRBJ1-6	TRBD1	TGTGCCAGTAGACAGGGTGGTAATTCACCCCTCCACTTT	CASRQGGNSPLHF
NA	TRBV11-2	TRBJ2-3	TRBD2	TGTGCCAGCAGCCCCCTCGCTAGCGGAACAGATACGCAGTATTTT	CASSPLASGTDTQYF
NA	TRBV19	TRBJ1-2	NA	TGTGCCAGTAGTCCCTCGACTTACTGGGGCTACACCTTC	CASSPSTYWGYTF
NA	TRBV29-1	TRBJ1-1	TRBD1	TGCAGCGGCACCAGGGGGGACACTGAAGCTTTCTTT	CSGTRGDTEAFF
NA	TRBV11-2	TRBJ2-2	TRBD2	TGTGCCAGCAGCTTAGATACCGGGACTAGCGGCACCGGGGAGCTGTTTTTT	CASSLDTGTSGTGELFF
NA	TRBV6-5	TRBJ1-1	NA	TGTGCCAGCAGCTCACACGTGGGCGCTGAAGCTTTCTTT	CASSSHVGAEAFF
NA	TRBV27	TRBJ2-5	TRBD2	TGTGCCAGCAGTTTATCGGGGAGGGGAGCGGGGGGGCCAGAAGAGACCCAGTACTTC	CASSLSGRGAGGPEETQYF
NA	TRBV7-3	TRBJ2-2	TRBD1	TGTGCCAGCAGCATGACAGGGTCGCCAACCGGGGAGCTGTTTTTT	CASSMTGSPTGELFF
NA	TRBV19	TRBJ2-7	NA	TGTGCCAGTAGTGTGGGGCCCAACTACGAGCAGTACTTC	CASSVGPNYEQYF
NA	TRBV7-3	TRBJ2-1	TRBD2	TGTGCCAGCAGGGCGACCAGCGGGGGGGCCTACAATGAGCAGTTCTTC	CASRATSGGAYNEQFF
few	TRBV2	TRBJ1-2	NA	TGTGCCAGCAGTGCTGGTCAGTATGGCTACACCTTC	CASSAGQYGYTF
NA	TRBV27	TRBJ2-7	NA	TGTGCCAGCAGTTTTACAGGGTACGAGCAGTACTTC	CASSFTGYEQYF
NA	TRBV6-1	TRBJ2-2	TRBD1	TGTGCCAGCAGTGACCAGGGGGCTATCGGGGAGCTGTTTTTT	CASSDQGAIGELFF
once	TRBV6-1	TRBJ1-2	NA	TGTGCCAGCAGTCCAACTCTCTATGGCTACACCTTC	CASSPTLYGYTF
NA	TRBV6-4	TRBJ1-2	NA	TGTGCCAGCAGTGACACAGCCCAAGGGGTGCCCTATGGCTACACCTTC	CASSDTAQGVPYGYTF
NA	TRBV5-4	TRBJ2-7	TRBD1	TGTGCCAGCAGCCCAAGCCGGGACAGCTCCTACGAGCAGTACTTC	CASSPSRDSSYEQYF
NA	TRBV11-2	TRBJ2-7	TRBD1	TGTGCCAGCAGCTGGATCGGACAGGGGGCGGCCTACGAGCAGTACTTC	CASSWIGQGAAYEQYF